This T cell receptor beta chain was found in a study of blood T cell repertoires in COVID-19 (dated by TCRdb to the early 2020s). General notes on the study: Samples covering the acute and convalescent phases of COVID-19 were provided by collaborators in the United States, Italy and Spain. A freely available public database, intended as a resource for researchers studying the immune response to SARS-CoV-2, is where the repertoires were released. Where available, HLA class I and class II types were taken from metadata supplied by the sample provider and were not determined by assay-based typing. The prospective study material was composed of cDNA or gDNA derived from T cells, B-cell-depleted T cells, or PBMCs. Subjects who had been exposed to COVID-19, were actively infected with it, or had recovered from it provided the deeply sampled blood TCRbeta repertoires that made up the dataset. Sample metadata almost always included a de-identified subject ID, COVID-19 status, age in years and sex. Samples were obtained from the ongoing ImmuneRACE study (first 160 participants) and from roughly 1,300 subjects provided by 6 global collaborators. Paper-wide results and their limitations: How much clinical and demographic metadata was included differed by source and by participant, and the metadata was provided uncurated.

At one collaborating source in Seattle, patients were enrolled during active infection and were followed longitudinally through the course of disease. Whole blood was collected in K2EDTA tubes by collaborating institutions according to the institutions' own protocols. For TCRbeta analysis, collaborators shipped samples in one of three forms: frozen whole blood, isolated PBMCs, or DNA extracted from either of those sample types. Remarks on this clone: Its antigen specificity is not known. There are no base qualities to consult, and no much larger clone falls within one base.

Inclusive of the bounding cysteine and phenylalanine, the CDR3 is 14 residues long. Left in the record is the CDR3 DNA by itself, 42 bases read in frame from the first base. The junction shows trimming of 5 bases on V and 0 bases on J, plus 10 bases between the germline ends. The germline V gene yields SGHTA for CDR1 and FQGNSA for CDR2. TCRbeta CDR3 regions were amplified from genomic DNA using the immunoSEQ Assay, a bias-controlled multiplex PCR. Regarding the original processing steps: Within the assay, amplification of reference gene primers was used to estimate how many nucleated cells each sample contained. Sequence reads were collapsed and filtered to measure the absolute abundance of every unique TCRbeta CDR3 rearrangement. Productive Simpson clonality was computed per sample as the square root of Simpson's diversity index over productive rearrangements. TCRdb mirrors the immuneACCESS table, restricted to in-frame sequences. Some clones are absent from its copies; in checked studies, under half trace to an unresolved V gene, and the reason for the others is unknown. For V, J and clone size, that table is used; D and trimming come from the DNA. A total of 30,000 to 40,000 clones appear in this sample, less than 90% of them only once. The ten largest clones capture 1.5% to 2% of the sample.

This receptor was taken from a man aged 55 to 70 with COVID-19, enrolled during active disease. The sequencing input was peripheral blood. The rearranged chain carries TRBV7-2 and TRBJ1-1; TRBD1 is possibly the D segment (5 matching bases). The sequenced DNA: TGTGCCAGCAGCGAAACAGGTCTGAACACTGAAGCTTTCTTT. Its product reads: CASSETGLNTEAFF.